The clone carrying this T cell receptor (beta chain) was counted many times. Its specificity is unknown. Germline assignment: CDR1 SGHDN and CDR2 FVKESK. Trimming at V came to 4 bases and at J to 3 bases, leaving 9 bases not matched to a gene. The CDR3 has 16 amino acids. A second about 6 to 11 cycle PCR used barcoded and J-beta primers. Each cDNA molecule, via a template-switch adaptor with 12 random nucleotides, was tagged. Every individual sample yielded 2.5 million or more paired-end reads (each containing CDR3). TCRdb analysed the 5' RACE reads with MiXCR anew, one entry per CDR3 protein. The sample consists of about 640,000 distinct CDR3 sequences, approximately 30% of them appearing once. This sample stems from a study of blood T cells in healthy people across ages. Notes on the study in general: Any conclusive comparison of naive versus antigen-experienced cells was prevented by using unsorted PBMCs.

The study recruited healthy Caucasian donors from Russia who were aged about 6 to 90. V and J are TRBV14 and TRBJ2-5; 9 nucleotides line up with TRBD1. This TCR derives from an elderly woman in good health. Source material: blood. CDR3 protein: CASSLPPGQGKETQYF. The CDR3 DNA reads as TGTGCCAGCAGCCTTCCACCCGGACAGGGGAAAGAGACCCAGTACTTC.